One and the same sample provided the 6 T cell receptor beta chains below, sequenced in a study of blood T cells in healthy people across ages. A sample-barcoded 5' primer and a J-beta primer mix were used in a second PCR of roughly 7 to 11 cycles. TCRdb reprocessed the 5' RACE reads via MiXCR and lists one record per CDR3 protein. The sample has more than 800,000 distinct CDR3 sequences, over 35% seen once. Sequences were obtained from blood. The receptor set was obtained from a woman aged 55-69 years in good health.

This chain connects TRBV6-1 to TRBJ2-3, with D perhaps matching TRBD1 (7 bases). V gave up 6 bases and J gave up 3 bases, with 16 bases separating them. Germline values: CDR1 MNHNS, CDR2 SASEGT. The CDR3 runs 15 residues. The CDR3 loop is CASRGQEGITDTQYF. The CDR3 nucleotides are TGTGCCAGCAGAGGACAGGAGGGGATAACAGATACGCAGTATTTT.

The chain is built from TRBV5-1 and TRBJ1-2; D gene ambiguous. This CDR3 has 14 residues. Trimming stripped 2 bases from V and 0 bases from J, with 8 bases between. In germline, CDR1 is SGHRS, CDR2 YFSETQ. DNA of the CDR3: TGCGCCAGCAGCTTCCAGAGTACTAACTATGGCTACACCTTC. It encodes CASSFQSTNYGYTF.

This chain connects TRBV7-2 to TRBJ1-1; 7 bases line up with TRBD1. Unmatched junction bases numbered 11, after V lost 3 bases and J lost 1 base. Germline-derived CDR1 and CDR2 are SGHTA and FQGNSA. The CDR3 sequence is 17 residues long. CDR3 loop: CASSLVHRGHTNTEAFF. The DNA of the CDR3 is TGTGCCAGCAGCTTGGTCCACAGGGGACACACGAACACTGAAGCTTTCTTT.

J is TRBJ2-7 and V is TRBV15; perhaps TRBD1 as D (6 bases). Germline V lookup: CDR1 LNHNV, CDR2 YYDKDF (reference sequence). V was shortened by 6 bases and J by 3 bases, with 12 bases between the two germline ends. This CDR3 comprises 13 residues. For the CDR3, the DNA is TGTGCCACCAGGCCAGGGGAACTCTACGAGCAGTACTTC. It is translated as CATRPGELYEQYF.

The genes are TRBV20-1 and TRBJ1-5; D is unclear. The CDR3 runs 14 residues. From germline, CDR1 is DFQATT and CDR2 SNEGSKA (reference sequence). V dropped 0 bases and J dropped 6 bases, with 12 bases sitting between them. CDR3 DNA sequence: TGCAGTGCTAGAGACCAAACCGGCAGTCAGCCCCAGCATTTT. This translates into CSARDQTGSQPQHF.

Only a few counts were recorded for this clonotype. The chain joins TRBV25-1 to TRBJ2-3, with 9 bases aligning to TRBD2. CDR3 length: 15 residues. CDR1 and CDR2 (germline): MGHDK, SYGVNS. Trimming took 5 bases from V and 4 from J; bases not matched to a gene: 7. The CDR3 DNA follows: TGTGCCAGCAGTAAGATAGCGGGAGCCGCAGATACGCAGTATTTT. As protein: CASSKIAGAADTQYF. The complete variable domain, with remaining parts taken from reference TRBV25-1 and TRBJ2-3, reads EADIYQTPRYLVIGTGKKITLECSQTMGHDKMYWYQQDPGMELHLIHYSYGVNSTEKGDLSSESTVSRIRTEHFPLTLESARPSHTSQYLCASSKIAGAADTQYFGPGTRLTVL.